This TCR beta chain emerged from a study of radiotherapy plus CTLA-4 blockade in lung cancer. Overall study context: About a sixth of enrolled patients responded objectively, and roughly 31% had disease control.

The assay was immunoSEQ multiplex PCR, and TCRdb's table has in-frame clones only and misses some. The data contain 30,000 to 40,000 clones, around 75% of them seen just once; the ten biggest clones take up 13% to 15%. With 3 bases removed from V and 8 bases from J, the gap between germline ends came to 16 bases. The germline gives CDR1 SGHAT, CDR2 FQNNGV. The CDR3 spans 15 residues. Here the sequenced sample was peripheral blood, taken from a patient treated with radiotherapy plus ipilimumab. This receptor was taken from a human donor with non-small cell lung cancer that progressed on radiotherapy plus ipilimumab. The rearrangement links TRBV11-2 to TRBJ1-4; no clear D. Here the CDR3 DNA reads TGTGCCAGCAGCTTCGAGGGTACCCAGAGGGAAAAACTGTTTTTT. It specifies CASSFEGTQREKLFF.